This paragraph covers one T cell receptor (beta chain) sequence. V lost 5 bases and J lost 5, with 18 bases in between. Germline V gene lookup returns CDR1 SGHRS and CDR2 YFSETQ. The CDR3 runs to 15 residues. This specimen comes from a study of shared clonotypes between healthy human individuals. Produced via immunoSEQ multiplex PCR; TCRdb's table is partial and in-frame only. The sample consists of 2 million to 2.5 million clones, 90% to 95% of them appearing once. The sample comprised naive CD4+ T cells sorted from blood. Regarding subset: CD45RA+ positively selected. This clonotype was obtained from a man younger than 30 in good health. The J gene is TRBJ2-3, the V gene TRBV5-1, with D maybe TRBD2 (7 bases). As DNA, the CDR3 is TGCGCCAGCAGTGCGGGGGCCTCGCTCAGAGATACGCAGTATTTT. This encodes CASSAGASLRDTQYF.